One sample yielded the 22 T cell receptor beta chains listed below, sequenced in a study of blood T cell repertoires in COVID-19. Generated by immunoSEQ multiplex PCR, the TCRdb table keeps only in-frame clones and is missing some. The repertoire holds about 120,000 clones, with roughly nine tenths as singletons. Sequenced input: peripheral blood. The receptors derive from a human donor with active COVID-19. The donor label of this sample is uncertain.

The rearrangement uses TRBV27 and TRBJ1-1, with D possibly being TRBD1 (5 bases). This CDR3 comprises 13 residues. The ends were cut back, 6 bases at V and 3 bases at J, with 11 bases in the middle. CDR1 is MNHEY, CDR2 SMNVEV, per germline (reference sequence). The DNA for the CDR3 is TGTGCCAGCAGGGGGGGGTGGGACACTGAAGCTTTCTTT. As protein: CASRGGWDTEAFF.

This chain uses TRBV3-1 (or the pseudogene TRBV3-2) with TRBJ2-7, with D uncertain. Germline V gene lookup returns CDR1 LGHDT and CDR2 YNNKEL (reference sequence). CDR3 length: 12 amino acids. Trimming cost V 4 bases and J 2 bases, with 6 bases left between them. CDR3 DNA sequence: TGTGCCAGCAGCCTCCAAACCTACGAGCAGTACTTC. Protein sequence: CASSLQTYEQYF.

V usage is TRBV24-1 and J usage is TRBJ2-5; a possible D gene is TRBD2 (6 bases). CDR1 is KGHDR and CDR2 is SFDVKD in the germline V gene. CDR3 length: 14 amino acids. Trimming pared 9 bases from V and 2 bases from J, leaving 15 bases between. The CDR3 sequence: CATSGDFPQETQYF. For the CDR3, the DNA is TGTGCCACCTCGGGGGACTTTCCGCAAGAGACCCAGTACTTC.

About this clone: Different DNA sequences within this sample yield the same CDR3. V usage is TRBV12-3 or TRBV12-4 and J usage is TRBJ2-2; no reliable D call. Trimming left V 1 base short and J 4 bases short, with 4 bases between. This CDR3 has 13 amino acids. Here the CDR3 reads CASSLGGTGELFF. The CDR3 DNA follows: TGTGCCAGCAGTTTAGGCGGCACCGGGGAGCTGTTTTTT.

The count of this clone is one. V is TRBV2 and J is TRBJ1-3; D gene unclear. V was clipped by 3 bases and J by 0 bases, with 12 bases between them. This CDR3 is built from 16 residues. CDR1 and CDR2 (germline): SNHLY, FYNNEI. Written as DNA, the CDR3 is TGTGCCAGCAGTGAGGTTGCACCAGGCTCTGGAAACACCATATATTTT. This sequence encodes CASSEVAPGSGNTIYF.

The chain employs TRBV7-2 and TRBJ2-7; D might be TRBD2 (6 bases). V was shortened by 5 bases and J by 0 bases, with 14 bases between the two germline ends. In germline, CDR1 is SGHTA, CDR2 FQGNSA. The CDR3 runs to 15 residues. DNA for the CDR3: TGTGCCAGCAGCGACCTAGCGATGGACTCCTACGAGCAGTACTTC. It codes for CASSDLAMDSYEQYF. Supplemented by reference TRBV7-2 and TRBJ2-7, the full variable domain reads GAGVSQSPSNKVTEKGKDVELRCDPISGHTALYWYRQSLGQGLEFLIYFQGNSAPDKSGLPSDRFSAERTGGSVSTLTIQRTQQEDSAVYLCASSDLAMDSYEQYFGPGTRLTVT.

The genes are TRBV5-1 and TRBJ1-6, with unresolved D. The CDR3 runs to 17 residues. The V end was cut by 0 bases, the J end by 0 bases, with 10 bases between. The germline CDR1 and CDR2 sequences are SGHRS and YFSETQ. CDR3 protein: CASSLVSRSSYNSPLHF. The CDR3 DNA is TGCGCCAGCAGCTTGGTCTCTAGGAGCTCCTATAATTCACCCCTCCACTTT. Together with reference TRBV5-1 and TRBJ1-6, the CDR3 gives the full variable domain: KAGVTQTPRYLIKTRGQQVTLSCSPISGHRSVSWYQQTPGQGLQFLFEYFSETQRNKGNFPGRFSGRQFSNSRSEMNVSTLELGDSALYLCASSLVSRSSYNSPLHFGNGTRLTVT.

The chain joins TRBV5-1 to TRBJ2-5, with a possible D match to TRBD2 (6 bases). The germline V gene has CDR1 SGHRS and CDR2 YFSETQ. The CDR3 consists of 13 residues. Trimming left V 8 bases short and J 2 bases short, with 13 bases between. The CDR3 bases are TGCGCCAGTAAGCGGGCACCACAAGAGACCCAGTACTTC. Translating gives CASKRAPQETQYF.

The chain couples TRBV4-3 to TRBJ1-2; 11 nucleotides match TRBD1. Germline V gene data show CDR1 as LGHNA and CDR2 as YSLEER. This CDR3 comprises 16 residues. The ends lost 6 bases at V and 4 bases at J; junction bases unmatched: 10. CDR3 bases: TGCGCCAGCAGACCCGGGACAGGGGGATTAATCTATGGCTACACCTTC. Its translation is CASRPGTGGLIYGYTF.

The chain recombines TRBV5-1 with TRBJ2-7; the match to TRBD1 covers 9 bases. Germline V lookup: CDR1 SGHRS, CDR2 YFSETQ. This CDR3 spans 15 amino acids. J lost 3 bases, V lost 2 bases, and 6 bases had no gene match. CDR3 nucleotide sequence: TGCGCCAGCAGCTTACAGGGGGCGGGAGACTACGAGCAGTACTTC. This translates into CASSLQGAGDYEQYF.

This chain connects TRBV6-2 or TRBV6-3 to TRBJ2-3; 7 bases align to TRBD2. V trimming: 4 bases; J trimming: 2 bases; junction bases outside the gene matches: 6. CDR1 and CDR2 from the germline V gene are MNHEY and SVGEGT. The CDR3 is made up of 15 amino acids. The CDR3 region is CASSSRGTATDTQYF. For the CDR3, the DNA is TGTGCCAGCAGTTCGCGGGGGACGGCCACAGATACGCAGTATTTT.

The chain couples TRBV5-4 to TRBJ2-2; TRBD2 matches 8 bases. Germline values: CDR1 SGHNT, CDR2 YYREEE (reference sequence). Trimming cost V 7 bases and J 4 bases; bases outside gene matches: 12. The length of the CDR3 is 16 residues. CDR3 bases: TGTGCCAGCGGCCCCGGGAGGGGACTTCGCACCGGGGAGCTGTTTTTT. Translation gives CASGPGRGLRTGELFF. The full variable domain, rest sourced from reference TRBV5-4 and TRBJ2-2, is ETGVTQSPTHLIKTRGQQVTLRCSSQSGHNTVSWYQQALGQGPQFIFQYYREEENGRGNFPPRFSGLQFPNYSSELNVNALELDDSALYLCASGPGRGLRTGELFFGEGSRLTVL.

The chain recombines TRBV27 with TRBJ1-6; 8 bases are a match to TRBD1. V shed 5 bases and J 11 bases; nucleotides not matched to a gene: 17. Per germline, CDR1 MNHEY and CDR2 SMNVEV (reference sequence). This CDR3 is built from 17 residues. The DNA for the CDR3 is TGTGCCAGCAGTCCCAACACATGGACAGGGAGGGGTCCACCCCTCCACTTT. As protein: CASSPNTWTGRGPPLHF.

The gene calls are TRBV10-2 and TRBJ2-7; a possible D gene is TRBD1 (7 bases). The CDR3 covers 14 residues. Trimming left V 5 bases short and J 2 bases short, with 13 bases between. The germline V gene has CDR1 WSHSY and CDR2 SAAADI. This CDR3 is CASSSAGQPYEQYF. The CDR3 DNA follows: TGCGCCAGCAGTTCTGCGGGACAGCCCTACGAGCAGTACTTC.

The chain links TRBV27 to TRBJ2-7; tentative D call: TRBD1 (6 bases). V gave up 5 bases and J gave up 1 base, with 21 bases separating them. CDR1 is MNHEY and CDR2 is SMNVEV in the germline V gene (reference sequence). The CDR3 consists of 17 residues. CDR3 DNA: TGTGCCAGCAGTCCCTACCAACAGGGAATCGCTTCCTACGAGCAGTACTTC. This translates into CASSPYQQGIASYEQYF.

The chain has TRBV10-2 and TRBJ1-2; 7 bases fit TRBD1. Looked up from germline, CDR1 is WSHSY and CDR2 is SAAADI. CDR3 length: 14 amino acids. Unmatched junction bases numbered 8, after V lost 6 bases and J lost 4 bases. The CDR3 DNA sequence: TGCGCCAGCAGGGAACAGGGGCCATCCTATGGCTACACCTTC. Translated, it gives CASREQGPSYGYTF.

The chain uses TRBV4-3 and TRBJ1-6, with a tentative D call TRBD1 (5 bases). Germline lookup yields CDR1 LGHNA and CDR2 YSLEER. The CDR3 has 15 amino acids. The V end was cut by 3 bases, the J end by 6 bases, with 12 bases between. The CDR3 loop is CASSQGLSGNSPLHF. CDR3 DNA sequence: TGCGCCAGCAGCCAGGGACTGAGCGGTAATTCACCCCTCCACTTT.

This rearrangement joins TRBV5-1 to TRBJ2-2, with 7 bases matching TRBD1. The length of the CDR3 is 15 residues. Germline-derived CDR1 and CDR2 are SGHRS and YFSETQ. V shed 2 bases and J 1 base; nucleotides not matched to a gene: 2. The CDR3 DNA reads as TGCGCCAGCAGCTTCCGGACAGGGAACACCGGGGAGCTGTTTTTT. This sequence encodes CASSFRTGNTGELFF. The entire variable domain, with the rest obtained from reference TRBV5-1 and TRBJ2-2, is as follows: KAGVTQTPRYLIKTRGQQVTLSCSPISGHRSVSWYQQTPGQGLQFLFEYFSETQRNKGNFPGRFSGRQFSNSRSEMNVSTLELGDSALYLCASSFRTGNTGELFFGEGSRLTVL.

The V and J genes are TRBV4-1 and TRBJ1-4; D is unclear. The ends were cut back, 4 bases at V and 1 base at J, with 13 bases in the middle. Germline lookup yields CDR1 MGHRA and CDR2 YSYEKL. The CDR3 totals 16 residues. This chain's CDR3 is CASSPPGRRTNEKLFF. The DNA of the CDR3 is TGCGCCAGCAGCCCCCCTGGGAGGAGAACTAATGAAAAACTGTTTTTT.

This clone was seen only once. The gene calls are TRBV2 and TRBJ2-1; 11 positions match TRBD2. The CDR3 is 15 residues long. Trimming removed 6 bases from V and 4 bases from J; junction bases left unmatched: 5. Per germline, CDR1 SNHLY and CDR2 FYNNEI. Here the CDR3 DNA reads TGTGCCAGCAGAGCCGGGACTAGCGGATACAATGAGCAGTTCTTC. As protein: CASRAGTSGYNEQFF.

The chain couples TRBV5-1 to TRBJ1-1; 11 bases map to TRBD1. CDR1 and CDR2 from the germline V gene are SGHRS and YFSETQ. The CDR3 sequence is 17 residues long. The trim removed 3 bases at V and 5 bases at J, leaving 12 bases unmatched. This chain's CDR3 is CASSSSGTGGAWTEAFF. DNA for the CDR3: TGCGCCAGCAGCTCGTCCGGGACAGGGGGAGCTTGGACTGAAGCTTTCTTT. The full variable domain, with the rest looked up from reference TRBV5-1 and TRBJ1-1, is KAGVTQTPRYLIKTRGQQVTLSCSPISGHRSVSWYQQTPGQGLQFLFEYFSETQRNKGNFPGRFSGRQFSNSRSEMNVSTLELGDSALYLCASSSSGTGGAWTEAFFGQGTRLTVV.

Here the CDR3 DNA reads TGTGCCAGCAACGGTCTTCCCGGGGGACGCACAGATACGCAGTATTTT. This gives the protein CASNGLPGGRTDTQYF. The V call is TRBV21-1, the J call TRBJ2-3; TRBD2 reflects the table's D call only, with no check against the DNA. TRBV21-1 is annotated as a pseudogene. The CDR3 contains 16 residues.